Presented here are 20 T cell receptor beta chains from one specimen sequenced in a study of blood T cell repertoires in COVID-19. Assay: immunoSEQ multiplex PCR; the TCRdb copy retains only in-frame clones and omits some. The profile shows around 170,000 clones, about nine tenths of them singletons. Sequenced: peripheral blood. These receptors originate from a man aged 18 to 29 who had recovered from COVID-19.

V is TRBV27 and J is TRBJ2-7; 11 nucleotides line up with TRBD1. V shed 4 bases, J shed 6 bases, and the junction held 11 bases outside the gene matches. The germline gives CDR1 MNHEY, CDR2 SMNVEV (reference sequence). CDR3 length: 16 residues. CDR3 in DNA: TGTGCCAGCAGTTCCAATACGTGGGACAGGGGGGGCGAGCAGTACTTC. Translated, it gives CASSSNTWDRGGEQYF.

CDR3 nucleotide sequence: TGTGCCAGGAGGGGGACAGGTGACTACGAGCAGTACTTC. Amino acid sequence: CARRGTGDYEQYF. V is TRBV27 and J is TRBJ2-7, with 8 positions matching TRBD1. Germline assignment: CDR1 MNHEY and CDR2 SMNVEV (reference sequence). After removal of 9 bases from V and 3 bases from J, the junction contained 7 bases not matched to a gene. The CDR3 covers 13 residues.

This chain connects TRBV6-5 to TRBJ1-1; D is unresolved. Germline V gene data show CDR1 as MNHEY and CDR2 as SVGAGI. The CDR3 is 15 amino acids. Trimming stripped 0 bases from V and 1 base from J, with 9 bases between. The CDR3 DNA follows: TGTGCCAGCAGTTACTCGGAGTGGCAGAACACTGAAGCTTTCTTT. It is translated as CASSYSEWQNTEAFF.

V is TRBV3-1 (or the pseudogene TRBV3-2) and J is TRBJ2-5; the D gene is possibly TRBD2 (6 bases). The germline CDR1 and CDR2 sequences are LGHDT and YNNKEL (reference sequence). The ends were cut back, 0 bases at V and 7 bases at J, with 12 bases in the middle. The CDR3 extends over 14 amino acids. The CDR3 sequence is CASSQEGTGGTQYF. The CDR3 coding sequence is TGTGCCAGCAGCCAAGAGGGGACTGGGGGGACCCAGTACTTC.

The gene calls are TRBV6-5 and TRBJ2-7, with 7 bases lining up with TRBD1. J was trimmed by 3 bases and V by 7 bases; bases with no gene match: 12. The germline V gene encodes CDR1 MNHEY and CDR2 SVGAGI. This CDR3 comprises 15 residues. CDR3 amino acids: CASTPVLGQIYEQYF. The CDR3 coding sequence is TGTGCCAGCACCCCAGTCCTGGGACAGATCTACGAGCAGTACTTC.

The rearrangement links TRBV7-9 to TRBJ1-5; D is ambiguous. V gave up 2 bases and J gave up 6 bases, with 11 bases separating them. The CDR3 loop spans 14 amino acids. Germline loops: CDR1 SEHNR, CDR2 FQNEAQ (reference sequence). The CDR3 DNA sequence: TGTGCCAGCAGCTTATCGGGGTGGCCTCAGCCCCAGCATTTT. This encodes CASSLSGWPQPQHF.

The genes are TRBV19 and TRBJ2-2; tentatively, D is TRBD2 (5 bases). This CDR3 contains 14 residues. Trimming removed 7 bases from V and 5 bases from J, with 14 bases in between. Germline values: CDR1 LNHDA, CDR2 SQIVND (reference sequence). The CDR3 region has the DNA TGTGCCAGTAAAGTGGGAGCGTGGACCGGGGAGCTGTTTTTT. Translation gives CASKVGAWTGELFF.

This clone has a single count. The V and J genes are TRBV4-2 and TRBJ2-1; 7 positions agree with TRBD2. Germline V gene data show CDR1 as LGHNA and CDR2 as YNFKEQ. V lost 4 bases and J lost 6; bases outside the gene matches: 9. The CDR3 has 15 amino acids. The CDR3 bases are TGTGCCAGCAGCCTCATCGGGGGAGGGGTCAATGAGCAGTTCTTC. Translated: CASSLIGGGVNEQFF.

The genes are TRBV7-9 and TRBJ1-1; D is ambiguous. This CDR3 contains 13 residues. V lost 3 bases and J lost 3, with 8 bases in between. CDR1 and CDR2 (germline): SEHNR, FQNEAQ (reference sequence). The CDR3 bases are TGTGCCAGCAGCTTTTTCGCGTACACTGAAGCTTTCTTT. As protein: CASSFFAYTEAFF.

The V gene is TRBV27, the J gene TRBJ1-2; D not certain. The CDR3 extends over 13 amino acids. V lost 7 bases to trimming and J lost 6 bases, with 15 bases between them. Germline V gene lookup returns CDR1 MNHEY and CDR2 SMNVEV (reference sequence). This chain's CDR3 is CASKRQEFDGYTF. CDR3 DNA sequence: TGTGCCAGCAAAAGACAAGAGTTCGATGGCTACACCTTC.

The chain has TRBV19 and TRBJ1-3; no firm D call. V gave up 3 bases and J gave up 0 bases, with 9 bases separating them. The CDR3 spans 15 residues. The germline V gene encodes CDR1 LNHDA and CDR2 SQIVND (reference sequence). CDR3 coding DNA: TGTGCCAGTAGTATGCGAACAGCCTCTGGAAACACCATATATTTT. Protein sequence: CASSMRTASGNTIYF.

The CDR3 reads CASSQDTQGPYEQYF. In DNA form, the CDR3 reads TGCGCCAGCAGCCAAGATACGCAGGGGCCCTACGAGCAGTACTTC. V is TRBV4-3 and J is TRBJ2-7; D is possibly TRBD1 (6 bases). V lost 0 bases to trimming and J lost 2 bases, with 11 bases between them. The CDR3 runs 15 residues. Germline-derived CDR1 and CDR2 are LGHNA and YSLEER.

J is TRBJ2-7 and V is TRBV19; tentatively, D is TRBD1 (5 bases). CDR3 size: 13 residues. The ends were cut back, 5 bases at V and 8 bases at J, with 16 bases in the middle. Germline V lookup: CDR1 LNHDA, CDR2 SQIVND (reference sequence). The CDR3 is CASSSRAPAKQYF. CDR3 DNA sequence: TGTGCCAGTAGTTCCAGGGCCCCAGCCAAGCAGTACTTC.

This chain uses TRBV9 with TRBJ1-2; 8 bases are shared with TRBD1. There are 14 residues in the CDR3. Trimming took 3 bases from V and 3 from J; bases not matched to a gene: 4. Germline V lookup: CDR1 SGDLS, CDR2 YYNGEE. Here the CDR3 DNA reads TGTGCCAGCAGCGCAGGGGGCGAGGACTATGGCTACACCTTC. As protein: CASSAGGEDYGYTF.

This chain uses TRBV27 with TRBJ1-3, with D possibly matching TRBD1 (6 bases). This CDR3 has 14 residues. The germline V gene encodes CDR1 MNHEY and CDR2 SMNVEV (reference sequence). Between the trimmed V and J ends, which lost 4 bases and 2 bases, there was a span of 9 bases. In nucleotides, the CDR3 is TGTGCCAGCAGTTCCACAGGGACTGGAAACACCATATATTTT. Its protein product is CASSSTGTGNTIYF.

The chain has TRBV27 and TRBJ1-1; a possible D gene is TRBD1 (6 bases). In germline, CDR1 is MNHEY, CDR2 SMNVEV (reference sequence). Trimming cost V 6 bases and J 1 base, with 12 bases left between them. This CDR3 has 14 amino acids. As DNA, the CDR3 is TGTGCCAGCAGCGGAGCGACAGGGAACACTGAAGCTTTCTTT. It codes for CASSGATGNTEAFF.

The gene calls are TRBV5-1 and TRBJ2-3; 8 bases fit TRBD2. V dropped 2 bases and J dropped 6; count of bases not matched to a gene: 5. CDR3 length: 14 residues. Germline values: CDR1 SGHRS, CDR2 YFSETQ. CDR3 DNA: TGCGCCAGCAGCTTCAGCGGGAGCGGGGATACGCAGTATTTT. It encodes CASSFSGSGDTQYF.

The chain uses TRBV7-8 and TRBJ2-5, with 10 bases aligning to TRBD2. CDR1 is SGHVS, CDR2 FQNEAQ, per germline. V dropped 0 bases and J dropped 3; count of bases not matched to a gene: 7. This CDR3 contains 17 residues. The CDR3 is CASSLAILAGVEETQYF. CDR3 DNA sequence: TGTGCCAGCAGCTTAGCGATCCTAGCGGGAGTTGAAGAGACCCAGTACTTC. The full variable domain, with the rest looked up from reference TRBV7-8 and TRBJ2-5, is GAGVSQSPRYKVAKRGQDVALRCDPISGHVSLFWYQQALGQGPEFLTYFQNEAQLDKSGLPSDRFFAERPEGSVSTLKIQRTQQEDSAVYLCASSLAILAGVEETQYFGPGTRLLVL.

With regard to this clone: Other DNA sequences within the sample encode an identical CDR3. The gene calls are TRBV7-9 and TRBJ1-1; 7 bases line up with TRBD1. CDR3 length equals 14 residues. Germline CDR1 is SEHNR and CDR2 is FQNEAQ (reference sequence). V dropped 5 bases and J dropped 1; count of bases not matched to a gene: 4. The CDR3 region has the DNA TGTGCCAGCAGCCCGCGGACAGGGAACACTGAAGCTTTCTTT. This translates into CASSPRTGNTEAFF.

In this sample, this clone turned up a few times. Other nucleotide sequences in the sample specify the same CDR3. This chain uses TRBV5-1 with TRBJ1-6; TRBD1 might be the D (5 bases). Germline CDR1 and CDR2: SGHRS and YFSETQ. V lost 0 bases and J lost 10, with 11 bases in between. CDR3 length equals 14 residues. The CDR3 DNA is TGCGCCAGCAGCTTGGAAGGGGCTGGCTCACCCCTCCACTTT. Protein sequence: CASSLEGAGSPLHF.